This T cell receptor beta chain was sequenced in a study of cytomegalovirus exposure and HLA in healthy donors. This CDR3 comprises 14 residues. In the case of this clone: Its antigen is still unknown.

Regarding the study as a whole: The Asian-associated ancestry cluster reportedly had fewer N-insertions than the approximately 670-donor mean in a later analysis. The authors later found most CMV-associated TCR beta chains appeared HLA-restricted. What a later analysis showed was that several of the most significant clusters appeared linked to common viral pathogens.

Amplification used 60 Vbeta primers and 13 Jbeta primers. Assay: immunoSEQ multiplex PCR; the TCRdb copy retains only in-frame clones and omits some. In the table there are roughly 200,000 clones, roughly 83% of which are singletons. This TCR was recovered from a boy between 2 and 10 years old in good health and CMV-seronegative. The genes are TRBV1 and TRBJ2-1; TRBD2 reflects the table's D call only, with no check against the DNA. TRBV1 counts as a pseudogene. The sequenced material came from PBMCs. CDR3 loop: CTSSRPGGPNEQFF. CDR3 nucleotides: TGCACCAGCAGCCGACCGGGAGGGCCCAATGAGCAGTTCTTC.